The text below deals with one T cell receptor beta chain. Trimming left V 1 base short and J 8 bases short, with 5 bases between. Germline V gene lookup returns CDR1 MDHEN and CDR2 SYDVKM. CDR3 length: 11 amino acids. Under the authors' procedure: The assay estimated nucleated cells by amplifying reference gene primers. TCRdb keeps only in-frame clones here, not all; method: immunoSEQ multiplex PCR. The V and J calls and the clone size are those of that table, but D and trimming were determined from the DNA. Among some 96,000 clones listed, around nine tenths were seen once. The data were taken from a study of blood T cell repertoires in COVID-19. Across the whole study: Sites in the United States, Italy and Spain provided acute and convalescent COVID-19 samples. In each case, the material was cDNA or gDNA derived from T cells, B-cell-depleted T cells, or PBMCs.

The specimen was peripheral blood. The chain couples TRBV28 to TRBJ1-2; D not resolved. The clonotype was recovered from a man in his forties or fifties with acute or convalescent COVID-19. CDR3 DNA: TGTGCCAGCAGTTTATCACGGGGCTACACCTTC. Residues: CASSLSRGYTF.